This record looks at one T cell receptor (beta chain) sequence and its context. The data were obtained in a study of sequential checkpoint blockade in melanoma. Study-wide background: Patients were randomized 1:1 to nivolumab-then-ipilimumab or ipilimumab-then-nivolumab first-line. Maintenance nivolumab came after either treatment sequence.

Profiling relied on immunoSEQ multiplex PCR, and the TCRdb table lists in-frame clones only, not all of them. The table has about 4,800 clones, approximately 78% seen once. This CDR3 spans 14 amino acids. The trim removed 3 bases at V and 10 bases at J, leaving 6 bases unmatched. Germline V gene data show CDR1 as KGHSH and CDR2 as LQKENI. The treatment here: randomized to nivolumab then ipilimumab (arm A) or the reverse (arm B). Patients had received no earlier DNA-damaging chemotherapy. PBMC sorting kept live CD3+CD8+ cells without CD19 or CD56. This TCR came from a human donor with melanoma. The chain has TRBV18 and TRBJ1-6; TRBD1 matches 7 bases. The specimen was CD8+ T cells sorted from blood (inferred from file names), collected from a patient given nivolumab and ipilimumab in sequence. For the CDR3, the DNA is TGTGCCAGCTCACCGACAGGGAGCTACTCACCCCTCCACTTT. Residues: CASSPTGSYSPLHF.